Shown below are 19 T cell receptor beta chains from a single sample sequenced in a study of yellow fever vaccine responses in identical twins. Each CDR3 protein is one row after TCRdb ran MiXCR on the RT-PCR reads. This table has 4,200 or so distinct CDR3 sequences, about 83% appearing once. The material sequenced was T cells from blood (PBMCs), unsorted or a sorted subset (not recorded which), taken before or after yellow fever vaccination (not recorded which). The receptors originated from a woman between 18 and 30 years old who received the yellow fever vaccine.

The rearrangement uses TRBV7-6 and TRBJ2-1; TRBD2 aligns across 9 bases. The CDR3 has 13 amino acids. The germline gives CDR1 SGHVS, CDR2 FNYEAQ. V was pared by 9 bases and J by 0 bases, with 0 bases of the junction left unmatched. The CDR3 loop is CASSGSSYNEQFF. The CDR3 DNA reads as TGTGCCAGTAGCGGGAGCTCCTACAATGAGCAGTTCTTC.

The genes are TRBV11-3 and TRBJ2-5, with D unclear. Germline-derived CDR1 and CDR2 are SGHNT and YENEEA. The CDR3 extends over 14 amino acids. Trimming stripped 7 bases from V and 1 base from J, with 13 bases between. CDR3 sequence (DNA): TGTGCCAGCACCTCACGGGCTAGCCAAGAGACCCAGTACTTC. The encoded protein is CASTSRASQETQYF.

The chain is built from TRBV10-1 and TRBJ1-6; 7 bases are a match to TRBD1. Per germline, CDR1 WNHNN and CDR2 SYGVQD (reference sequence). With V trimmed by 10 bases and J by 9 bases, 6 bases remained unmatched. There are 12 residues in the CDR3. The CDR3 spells CAIKTGSSPLHF. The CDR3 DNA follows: TGCGCCATTAAGACAGGGAGTTCACCCCTCCACTTT.

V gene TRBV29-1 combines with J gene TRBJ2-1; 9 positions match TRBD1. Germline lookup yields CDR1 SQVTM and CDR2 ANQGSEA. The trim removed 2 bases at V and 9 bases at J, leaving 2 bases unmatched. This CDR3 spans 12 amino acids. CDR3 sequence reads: CSVERDRVEQFF. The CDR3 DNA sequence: TGCAGCGTTGAAAGGGACAGGGTTGAGCAGTTCTTC.

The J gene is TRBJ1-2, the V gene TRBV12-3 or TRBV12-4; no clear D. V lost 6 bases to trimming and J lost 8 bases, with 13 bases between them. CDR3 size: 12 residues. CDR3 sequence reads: CASSPKIYGYTF. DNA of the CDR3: TGTGCCAGCAGCCCAAAGATATACGGCTACACCTTC.

The CDR3 protein is CASSPGTRNFDEQFF. In nucleotides, the CDR3 is TGTGCCAGCAGCCCAGGGACTAGAAACTTCGATGAGCAGTTCTTC. The chain links TRBV11-3 to TRBJ2-1; 8 bases are a match to TRBD2. This CDR3 is built from 15 residues. Trimming at V came to 5 bases and at J to 8 bases, leaving 11 bases not matched to a gene. Germline CDR1 SGHNT, CDR2 YENEEA.

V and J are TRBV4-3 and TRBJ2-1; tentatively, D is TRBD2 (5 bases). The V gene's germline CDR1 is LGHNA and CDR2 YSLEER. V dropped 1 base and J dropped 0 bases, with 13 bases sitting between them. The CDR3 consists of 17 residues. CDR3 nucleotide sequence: TGCGCCAGCAGCCAAGCCCGTTTAGGGAGCTCCTACAATGAGCAGTTCTTC. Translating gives CASSQARLGSSYNEQFF.

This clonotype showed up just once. The CDR3 loop reads CSVEDPDRGKDGELFF. The CDR3 DNA reads as TGCAGCGTTGAAGATCCAGACAGGGGGAAGGACGGGGAGCTGTTTTTT. The chain has TRBV29-1 and TRBJ2-2; 9 nucleotides align to TRBD1. CDR3 length: 16 amino acids. CDR1 is SQVTM, CDR2 ANQGSEA, per germline. Trimming took 0 bases from V and 7 from J; bases not matched to a gene: 9.

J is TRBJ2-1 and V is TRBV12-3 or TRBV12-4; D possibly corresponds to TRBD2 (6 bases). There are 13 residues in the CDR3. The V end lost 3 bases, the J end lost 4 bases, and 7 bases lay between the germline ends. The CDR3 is CASSFSGYNEQFF. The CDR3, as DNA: TGTGCCAGCAGTTTCAGCGGGTACAATGAGCAGTTCTTC.

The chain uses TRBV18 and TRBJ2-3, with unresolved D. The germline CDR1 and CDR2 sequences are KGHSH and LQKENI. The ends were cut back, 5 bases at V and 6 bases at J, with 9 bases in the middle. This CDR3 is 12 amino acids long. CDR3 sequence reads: CASSGLGDTQYF. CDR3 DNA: TGTGCCAGCTCAGGCCTTGGTGATACGCAGTATTTT. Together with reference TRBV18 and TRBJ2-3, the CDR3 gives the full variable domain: NAGVMQNPRHLVRRRGQEARLRCSPMKGHSHVYWYRQLPEEGLKFMVYLQKENIIDESGMPKERFSAEFPKEGPSILRIQQVVRGDSAAYFCASSGLGDTQYFGPGTRLTVL.

The CDR3 region is CASSLSDRAFGETQYF. Written as DNA, the CDR3 is TGCGCCAGCAGCCTATCGGACAGGGCGTTTGGCGAGACCCAGTACTTC. The V and J genes are TRBV5-1 and TRBJ2-5, with 8 bases lining up with TRBD1. V gave up 4 bases and J gave up 5 bases; unmatched junction bases: 13. Germline V CDR1 and CDR2: SGHRS, YFSETQ. This CDR3 spans 16 amino acids.

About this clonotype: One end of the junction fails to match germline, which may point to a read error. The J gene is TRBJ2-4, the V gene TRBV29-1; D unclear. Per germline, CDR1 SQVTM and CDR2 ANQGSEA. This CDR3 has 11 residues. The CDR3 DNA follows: TGCATCGTTTTACCAGGAAACATTCAGTACTTC. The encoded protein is CIVLPGNIQYF.

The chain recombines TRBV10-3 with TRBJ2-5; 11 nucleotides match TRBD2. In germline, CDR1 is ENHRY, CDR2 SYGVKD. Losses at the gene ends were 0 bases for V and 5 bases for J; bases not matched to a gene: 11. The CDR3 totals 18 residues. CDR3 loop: CAISESWLAGGVTETQYF. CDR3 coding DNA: TGTGCCATCAGTGAGTCTTGGCTAGCGGGGGGCGTGACGGAGACCCAGTACTTC.

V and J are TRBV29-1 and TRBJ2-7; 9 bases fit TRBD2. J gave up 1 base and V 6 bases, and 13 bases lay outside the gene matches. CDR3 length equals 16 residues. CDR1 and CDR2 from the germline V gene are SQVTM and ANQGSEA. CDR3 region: CSVVNVAGVVSYEQYF. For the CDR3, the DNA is TGCAGCGTCGTCAACGTAGCGGGGGTTGTTTCCTACGAGCAGTACTTC.

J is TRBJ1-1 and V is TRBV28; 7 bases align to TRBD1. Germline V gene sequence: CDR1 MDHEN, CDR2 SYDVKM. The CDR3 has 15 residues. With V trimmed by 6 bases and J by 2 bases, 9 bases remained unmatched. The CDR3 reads CASSLSTGPNTEAFF. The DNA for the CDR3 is TGTGCCAGCAGCCTCTCGACAGGGCCTAACACTGAAGCTTTCTTT. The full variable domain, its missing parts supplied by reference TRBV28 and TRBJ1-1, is DVKVTQSSRYLVKRTGEKVFLECVQDMDHENMFWYRQDPGLGLRLIYFSYDVKMKEKGDIPEGYSVSREKKERFSLILESASTNQTSMYLCASSLSTGPNTEAFFGQGTRLTVV.

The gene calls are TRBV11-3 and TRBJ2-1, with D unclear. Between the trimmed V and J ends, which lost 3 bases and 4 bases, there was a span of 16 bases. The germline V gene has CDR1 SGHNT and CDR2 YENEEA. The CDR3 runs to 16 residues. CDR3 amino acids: CASSFFMAEYYNEQFF. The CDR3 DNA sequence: TGTGCCAGCAGCTTTTTTATGGCGGAGTATTACAATGAGCAGTTCTTC.

As DNA, the CDR3 is TGTGCCAGCAGCCCCGGTCACAGTCAAGAGACCCAGTACTTC. Translated, it gives CASSPGHSQETQYF. V usage is TRBV7-3 and J usage is TRBJ2-5; D is unresolved. The germline V and J ends were trimmed by 5 bases and 2 bases, with 12 bases remaining between them. This CDR3 has 14 residues. The germline V gene encodes CDR1 SGHTA and CDR2 FQGTGA. The whole variable domain, remainder taken from reference TRBV7-3 and TRBJ2-5, is GAGVSQTPSNKVTEKGKYVELRCDPISGHTALYWYRQSLGQGPEFLIYFQGTGAADDSGLPNDRFFAVRPEGSVSTLKIQRTERGDSAVYLCASSPGHSQETQYFGPGTRLLVL.

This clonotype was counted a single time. CDR3: CSVEAPGGMTTGELFF. The CDR3 bases are TGCAGCGTTGAAGCGCCAGGGGGAATGACCACCGGGGAGCTGTTTTTT. This chain links TRBV29-1 with TRBJ2-2, with 7 bases lining up with TRBD1. V gave up 1 base and J gave up 4 bases; unmatched junction bases: 9. The germline V gene encodes CDR1 SQVTM and CDR2 ANQGSEA. The CDR3 runs to 16 residues.

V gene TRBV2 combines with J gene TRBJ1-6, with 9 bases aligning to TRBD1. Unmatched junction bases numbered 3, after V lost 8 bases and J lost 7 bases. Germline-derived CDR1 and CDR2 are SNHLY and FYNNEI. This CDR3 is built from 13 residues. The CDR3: CASGGQGNSPLHF. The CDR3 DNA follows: TGTGCCAGCGGGGGACAGGGCAATTCACCCCTCCACTTT.